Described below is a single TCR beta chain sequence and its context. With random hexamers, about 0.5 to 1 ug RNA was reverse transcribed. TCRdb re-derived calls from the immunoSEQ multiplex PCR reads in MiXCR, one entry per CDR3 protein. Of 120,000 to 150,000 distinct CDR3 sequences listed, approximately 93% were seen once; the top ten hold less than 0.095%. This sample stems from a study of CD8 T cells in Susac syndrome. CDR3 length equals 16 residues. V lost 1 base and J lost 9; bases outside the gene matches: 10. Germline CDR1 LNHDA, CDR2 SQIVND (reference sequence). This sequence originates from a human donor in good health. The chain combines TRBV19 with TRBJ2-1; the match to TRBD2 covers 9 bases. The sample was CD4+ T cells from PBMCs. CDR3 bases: TGTGCCAGTAGTATAGGGAATAGCGGGAGCTGGGGTGAGCAGTTCTTC. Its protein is CASSIGNSGSWGEQFF.